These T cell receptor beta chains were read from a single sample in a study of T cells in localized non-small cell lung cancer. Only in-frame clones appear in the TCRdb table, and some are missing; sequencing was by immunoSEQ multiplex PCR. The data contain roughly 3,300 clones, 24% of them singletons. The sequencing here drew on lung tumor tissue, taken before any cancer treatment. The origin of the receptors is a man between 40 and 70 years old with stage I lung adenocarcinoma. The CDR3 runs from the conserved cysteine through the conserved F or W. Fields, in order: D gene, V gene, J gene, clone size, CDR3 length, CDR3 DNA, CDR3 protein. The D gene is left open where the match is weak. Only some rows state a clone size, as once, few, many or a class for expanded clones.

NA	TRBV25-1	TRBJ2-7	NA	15	TGTGCCAGCAGTGCACCTCTTGACGGATCCTACGAGCAGTACTTC	CASSAPLDGSYEQYF
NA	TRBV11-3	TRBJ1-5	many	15	TGTGCCAGCAGCCAATACGGGTCGGCCGGTCAGCCCCAGCATTTT	CASSQYGSAGQPQHF
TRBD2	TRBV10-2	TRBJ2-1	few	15	TGCGCCAGCAGTGAGGGAGCGGGAGATTGGAATGAGCAGTTCTTC	CASSEGAGDWNEQFF
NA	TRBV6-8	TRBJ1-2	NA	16	TGTGCCAGCAGTTACGGGGACACAGGGATAGGACGGGGCTACACCTTC	CASSYGDTGIGRGYTF
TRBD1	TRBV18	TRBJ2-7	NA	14	TGTGCCAGCTCACCAGTAGGACAGGGGGGCGAGCAGTACTTC	CASSPVGQGGEQYF
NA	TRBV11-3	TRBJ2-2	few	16	TGTGCCAGCAGCTTAGATCCTCAGGGTTCTACCGGGGAGCTGTTTTTT	CASSLDPQGSTGELFF
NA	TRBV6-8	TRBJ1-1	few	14	TGTGCCAGCAGTCACCAAAGGATGGGTACTGAAGCTTTCTTT	CASSHQRMGTEAFF
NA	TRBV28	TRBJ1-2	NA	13	TGTGCCAGCAGTTTGCGGGGGGCGGGTGGCTACACCTTC	CASSLRGAGGYTF
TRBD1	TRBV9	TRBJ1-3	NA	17	TGTGCCAGCAGCGCCGGGACAGGGGTGTACTCTGGAAACACCATATATTTT	CASSAGTGVYSGNTIYF
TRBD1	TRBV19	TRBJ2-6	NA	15	TGTGCCACGGGACAGACCTTAACTGGGGCCAACGTCCTGACTTTC	CATGQTLTGANVLTF
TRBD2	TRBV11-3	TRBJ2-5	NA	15	TGTGCCAGCACCCGGGGGAGGGGAAGCCAAGAGACCCAGTACTTC	CASTRGRGSQETQYF
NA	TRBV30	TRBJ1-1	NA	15	TGTGCCTGGAAGACAGGACCCTTACTGAACACTGAAGCTTTCTTT	CAWKTGPLLNTEAFF
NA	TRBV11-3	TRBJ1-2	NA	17	TGTGCCAGCATCCGAGGTAGGCTGGCCGAGGTTAACTATGGCTACACCTTC	CASIRGRLAEVNYGYTF
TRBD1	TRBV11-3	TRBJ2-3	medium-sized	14	TGTGCCAGCAGCCGGGACAGTGCCACAGATACGCAGTATTTT	CASSRDSATDTQYF
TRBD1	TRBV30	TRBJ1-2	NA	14	TGTGCCTGGAGGGGAGGACAGGGGGCAGGTGGCTACACCTTC	CAWRGGQGAGGYTF
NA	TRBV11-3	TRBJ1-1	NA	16	TGTGCCAGCAGCTTGGTAGGGGGACGGGGGAACACTGAAGCTTTCTTT	CASSLVGGRGNTEAFF
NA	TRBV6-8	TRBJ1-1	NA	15	TGTGCCAGCAGTTACTATTCCAACTTGAACACTGAAGCTTTCTTT	CASSYYSNLNTEAFF
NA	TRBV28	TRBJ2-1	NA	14	TGTGCCAGCAGATCCCAAGCCTCCTACAATGAGCAGTTCTTC	CASRSQASYNEQFF
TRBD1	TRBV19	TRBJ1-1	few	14	TGTGCCAGTAGTACTGGGACAGGGGGCACTGAAGCTTTCTTT	CASSTGTGGTEAFF
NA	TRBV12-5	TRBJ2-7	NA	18	TGTGCTAGTGGTTTGGACAGGGGAGGCATGGGGGCCACCTACGAGCAGTACTTC	CASGLDRGGMGATYEQYF
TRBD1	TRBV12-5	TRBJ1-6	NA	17	TGTGCTAGTGGTTTGGGGACAGGGACATCCTATAATTCACCCCTCCACTTT	CASGLGTGTSYNSPLHF
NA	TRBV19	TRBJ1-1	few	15	TGTGCCAGTAGCCCCGGTGGCATCGTGAACACTGAAGCTTTCTTT	CASSPGGIVNTEAFF
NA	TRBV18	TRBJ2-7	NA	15	TGTGCCAGCTCACCCGAGGGATCTTCCTACGACGAGCAGTACTTC	CASSPEGSSYDEQYF
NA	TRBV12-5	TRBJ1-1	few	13	TGTGCTAGTGGTTTGGACAGCCACACTGAAGCTTTCTTT	CASGLDSHTEAFF
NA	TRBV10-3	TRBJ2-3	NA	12	TGTGCCATCAGTGAGGCTGCAGATACGCAGTATTTT	CAISEAADTQYF
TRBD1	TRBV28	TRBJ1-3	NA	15	TGTGCCAGCAGATCGGACAGGGTATCTGGAAACACCATATATTTT	CASRSDRVSGNTIYF
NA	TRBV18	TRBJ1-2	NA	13	TGTGCCAGCTCACCAAGGACAGCTTCTGGCTACACCTTC	CASSPRTASGYTF
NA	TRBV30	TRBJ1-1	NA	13	TGTGCCTGGAGTTTTGAGGGCTTCACTGAAGCTTTCTTT	CAWSFEGFTEAFF
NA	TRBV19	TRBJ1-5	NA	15	TGTGCCAGTAGCCGCGGGCCAGGCCCGAATCAGCCCCAGCATTTT	CASSRGPGPNQPQHF
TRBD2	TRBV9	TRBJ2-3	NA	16	TGTGCCAGCAGCGAAGCTAGCGGGGGGATAGCAGATACGCAGTATTTT	CASSEASGGIADTQYF
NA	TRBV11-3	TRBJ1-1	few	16	TGTGCCAGCAGCCCTAGGGTGCTGATCATGAACACTGAAGCTTTCTTT	CASSPRVLIMNTEAFF
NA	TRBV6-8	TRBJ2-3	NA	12	TGTGCCAGCAGGGGGACGGGGGATACGCAGTATTTT	CASRGTGDTQYF
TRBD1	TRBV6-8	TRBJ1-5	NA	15	TGTGCCAGCAGTTCTACAGGGGATGGTTTACGGCCCCAGCATTTT	CASSSTGDGLRPQHF
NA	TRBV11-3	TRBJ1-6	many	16	TGTGCCAGCAGCGACGCCGGGACCTCCTATAATTCACCCCTCCACTTT	CASSDAGTSYNSPLHF
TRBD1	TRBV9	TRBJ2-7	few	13	TGTGCCAGCAGTGGGGACAGGCTATACGAGCAGTACTTC	CASSGDRLYEQYF
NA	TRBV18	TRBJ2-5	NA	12	TGTGCCAGCTCACCGTACCAAGAGACCCAGTACTTC	CASSPYQETQYF
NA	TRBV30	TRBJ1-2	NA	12	TGTGCCTGGAGTGGCCAAGGCTATGGCTACACCTTC	CAWSGQGYGYTF
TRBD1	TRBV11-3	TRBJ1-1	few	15	TGTGCCAGCAGCCCCTCAGGGGGATTGGGCACTGAAGCTTTCTTT	CASSPSGGLGTEAFF
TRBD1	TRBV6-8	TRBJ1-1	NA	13	TGTGCCAGCAGGGCAGGACAGGGTTTGGTAGCTTTCTTT	CASRAGQGLVAFF
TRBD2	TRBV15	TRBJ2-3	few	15	TGTGCCACCAGCAGAGATGTTGCTAGCGGGAGCATGCAGTATTTT	CATSRDVASGSMQYF
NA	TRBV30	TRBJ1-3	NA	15	TGTGCCTGGAGGGCTTTTGAGAGCTCTGGAAACACCATATATTTT	CAWRAFESSGNTIYF
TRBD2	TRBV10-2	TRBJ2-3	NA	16	TGCGCCAGCAGTGACACCGGGACTAGCGACACAGATACGCAGTATTTT	CASSDTGTSDTDTQYF
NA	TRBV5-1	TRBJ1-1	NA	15	TGCGCCAGCAGCTTGGAATATGGGGGAGGGACTGAAGCTTTCTTT	CASSLEYGGGTEAFF